Included here is one T cell receptor (beta chain) sequence, with context. The target antigen is unknown. Deletions cut 6 bases from V and 4 bases from J, with 16 bases between. CDR3 length: 15 amino acids. Per germline, CDR1 LNHDA and CDR2 SQIVND (reference sequence). This record belongs to a study of T cell repertoires in cytomegalovirus infection. Study overall: TCR beta signatures that were public indicated CMV infection and matching HLA type.

TCRdb re-analysed the reads in MiXCR, keeping a single row per CDR3 protein. The table shows roughly 320,000 distinct CDR3 sequences, with over 7.5% occurring only once. Study-level results: The ex vivo response was dominated by HLA-C-restricted CMV-specific TCR beta clonotypes. Accumulated public TCR beta family frequency recognized individuals carrying CMV together with the relevant HLA.

Sample: PBMCs. The chain employs TRBV19 and TRBJ2-1; the D gene is possibly TRBD1 (6 bases). This TCR was sampled from a human donor in good health (CMV status not recorded). Some clones in this sample may be carry-over from other donors' samples. In DNA, the CDR3 is TGTGCCAGTAGAGTGGTAGGACAGCCGTACAATGAGCAGTTCTTC. Encoded protein: CASRVVGQPYNEQFF. The full variable domain, its missing parts supplied by reference TRBV19 and TRBJ2-1, is DGGITQSPKYLFRKEGQNVTLSCEQNLNHDAMYWYRQDPGQGLRLIYYSQIVNDFQKGDIAEGYSVSREKKESFPLTVTSAQKNPTAFYLCASRVVGQPYNEQFFGPGTRLTVL.